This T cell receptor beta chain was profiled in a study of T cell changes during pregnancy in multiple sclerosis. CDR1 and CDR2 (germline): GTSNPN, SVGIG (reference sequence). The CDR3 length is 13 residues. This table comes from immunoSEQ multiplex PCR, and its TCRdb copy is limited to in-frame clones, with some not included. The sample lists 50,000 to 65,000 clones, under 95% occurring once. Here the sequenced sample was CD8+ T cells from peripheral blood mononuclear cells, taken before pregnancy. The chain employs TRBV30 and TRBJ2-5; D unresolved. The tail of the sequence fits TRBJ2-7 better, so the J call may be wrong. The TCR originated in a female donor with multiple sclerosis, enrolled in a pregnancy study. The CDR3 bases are TGTGCCTGGAGTGAGAAAAGCTCCTACGAGCAGTACTTC. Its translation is CAWSEKSSYEQYF.